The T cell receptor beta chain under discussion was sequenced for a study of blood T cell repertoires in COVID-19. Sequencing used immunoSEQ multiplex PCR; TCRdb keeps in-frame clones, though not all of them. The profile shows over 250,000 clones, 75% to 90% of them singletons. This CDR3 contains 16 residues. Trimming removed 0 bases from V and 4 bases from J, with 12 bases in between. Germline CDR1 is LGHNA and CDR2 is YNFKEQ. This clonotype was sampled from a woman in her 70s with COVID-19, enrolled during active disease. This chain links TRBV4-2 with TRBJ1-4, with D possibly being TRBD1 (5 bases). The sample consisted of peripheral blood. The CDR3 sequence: CASSQEGGLRNEKLFF. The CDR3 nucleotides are TGTGCCAGCAGCCAAGAGGGGGGGTTACGTAATGAAAAACTGTTTTTT.